The 23 T cell receptor beta chains below come from one sample, sequenced in a study of blood T cell repertoires in COVID-19. TCRdb's copy holds only in-frame clones and misses some; the assay was immunoSEQ multiplex PCR. The repertoire holds some 390,000 clones, with just under 90% as singletons. The sequencing input was PBMCs or T cells enriched from blood (not recorded which). The receptors derive from a woman aged 30 to 39 who had recovered from COVID-19.

This clone was seen more than once but under ten times. The gene calls are TRBV7-9 and TRBJ1-6; 7 bases agree with TRBD1. Trimming removed 3 bases from V and 5 bases from J; junction bases left unmatched: 4. This CDR3 has 15 amino acids. Germline V gene sequence: CDR1 SEHNR, CDR2 FQNEAQ (reference sequence). The CDR3 loop is CASSFRQGNNSPLHF. In DNA, the CDR3 is TGTGCCAGCAGCTTCCGACAGGGTAATAATTCACCCCTCCACTTT. Combining the CDR3 with reference TRBV7-9 and TRBJ1-6 gives the whole variable domain DTGVSQNPRHKITKRGQNVTFRCDPISEHNRLYWYRQTLGQGPEFLTYFQNEAQLEKSRLLSDRFSAERPKGSFSTLEIQRTEQGDSAMYLCASSFRQGNNSPLHFGNGTRLTVT.

This chain connects TRBV19 to TRBJ1-2, with TRBD1 matching 9 bases. Germline-derived CDR1 and CDR2 are LNHDA and SQIVND (reference sequence). V was clipped by 7 bases and J by 1 base; unmatched bases: 7. CDR3 length: 15 amino acids. The DNA of the CDR3 is TGTGCCAGTACCCAGACAGGGGGGGGTAACTATGGCTACACCTTC. It specifies CASTQTGGGNYGYTF.

The rearrangement uses TRBV3-1 (or the pseudogene TRBV3-2) and TRBJ2-5; a weak D match, TRBD1 (5 bases). This CDR3 has 15 amino acids. Germline CDR1 reads LGHDT; CDR2 reads YNNKEL (reference sequence). V dropped 5 bases and J dropped 1 base, with 14 bases sitting between them. CDR3 sequence (DNA): TGTGCCAGCAGCGAACTGACAGAAAGCCAAGAGACCCAGTACTTC. It specifies CASSELTESQETQYF.

The chain combines TRBV7-6 with TRBJ1-3; D gene uncertain. Trimming took 2 bases from V and 6 from J, leaving 17 bases between them. The CDR3 is made up of 16 amino acids. Germline values: CDR1 SGHVS, CDR2 FNYEAQ. The chain's CDR3 is CASSLLQRGPENTIYF. DNA for the CDR3: TGTGCCAGCAGCTTACTTCAGCGGGGTCCAGAAAACACCATATATTTT.

The CDR3 nucleotides read TGCGCCAGCAGCCGAGCATCGAACACTGAAGCTTTCTTT. Translation gives CASSRASNTEAFF. The V call is TRBV4-1, the J call TRBJ1-1; D ambiguous. The V end lost 4 bases, the J end lost 1 base, and 7 bases lay between the germline ends. The V gene's germline CDR1 is MGHRA and CDR2 YSYEKL. This CDR3 is built from 13 residues.

This chain links TRBV6-6 with TRBJ1-2, with TRBD1 as a possible D gene (6 bases). The germline CDR1 and CDR2 sequences are MNHNY and SVGAGI (reference sequence). This CDR3 is 12 amino acids long. V dropped 5 bases and J dropped 8 bases, with 12 bases sitting between them. This CDR3 is CASSPGVVGYTF. In DNA form, the CDR3 reads TGTGCCAGCAGTCCAGGGGTAGTCGGCTACACCTTC.

V gene TRBV15 combines with J gene TRBJ1-5; D not resolved. Trimming shortened V by 2 bases and J by 0 bases, and 2 bases separated the two germline ends. Germline CDR1 and CDR2: LNHNV and YYDKDF (reference sequence). This CDR3 region has 13 residues. The CDR3 DNA reads TGTGCCACCAGCAGATATAGCAATCAGCCCCAGCATTTT. It translates to CATSRYSNQPQHF.

The chain has TRBV7-2 and TRBJ2-5, with 7 bases lining up with TRBD1. The CDR3 is made up of 18 amino acids. CDR1 is SGHTA and CDR2 is FQGNSA in the germline V gene. Trimming cost V 3 bases and J 2 bases; bases outside gene matches: 15. CDR3 DNA sequence: TGTGCCAGCAGCTTCAGTTCGACAGGGTTTGGGGTACAAGAGACCCAGTACTTC. Residues: CASSFSSTGFGVQETQYF.

The CDR3 DNA reads as TGTGCCAGCAGCTACACAGGGGGCATTACTGAAGCTTTCTTT. Amino acid sequence: CASSYTGGITEAFF. The V call is TRBV7-3, the J call TRBJ1-1; 9 nucleotides align to TRBD1. This CDR3 is built from 14 residues. The V and J ends lost 4 bases and 5 bases, in that order; junction bases with no gene match: 5. Per the germline V gene, CDR1 is SGHTA and CDR2 is FQGTGA.

The chain joins TRBV7-9 to TRBJ2-7; D is perhaps TRBD1 (6 bases). The CDR3 runs to 14 residues. The V end was cut by 3 bases, the J end by 2 bases, with 11 bases between. Germline-derived CDR1 and CDR2 are SEHNR and FQNEAQ (reference sequence). CDR3 in DNA: TGTGCCAGCAGCTTCCGGACAGTCACCTACGAGCAGTACTTC. Translating gives CASSFRTVTYEQYF.

This rearrangement joins TRBV7-2 to TRBJ1-5; 7 bases align to TRBD1. The CDR3 has 15 amino acids. Losses at the gene ends were 2 bases for V and 7 bases for J; bases not matched to a gene: 8. Germline-derived CDR1 and CDR2 are SGHTA and FQGNSA. The CDR3 is CASSLTGTVRQPQHF. The CDR3 DNA follows: TGTGCCAGCAGCTTAACCGGGACAGTGCGCCAGCCCCAGCATTTT.

CDR3 loop: CASSLLRLALHPGELFF. Here the CDR3 DNA reads TGTGCCAGCAGCTTATTGAGACTAGCGCTTCACCCTGGGGAGCTGTTTTTT. The chain joins TRBV13 to TRBJ2-2; TRBD2 aligns across 8 bases. The junction had 13 bases not matched to a gene; V was cut back by 2 bases and J by 8 bases. The length of the CDR3 is 17 residues. Germline V gives CDR1 PRHDT, CDR2 FYEKMQ (reference sequence).

CDR3 nucleotides: TGTGCCAGCAGCTTAGCTGGGACTAGCGGGAGAAATGAGCAGTTCTTC. It translates to CASSLAGTSGRNEQFF. The chain links TRBV11-3 to TRBJ2-1, with 14 nucleotides matching TRBD2. The CDR3 contains 16 residues. Per the germline V gene, CDR1 is SGHNT and CDR2 is YENEEA. Germline trimming cut 1 base from V and 7 bases from J; bases unmatched to any gene: 3. The whole variable domain, filled in from reference TRBV11-3 and TRBJ2-1, reads EAGVVQSPRYKIIEKKQPVAFWCNPISGHNTLYWYLQNLGQGPELLIRYENEEAVDDSQLPKDRFSAERLKGVDSTLKIQPAELGDSAVYLCASSLAGTSGRNEQFFGPGTRLTVL.

The chain combines TRBV28 with TRBJ2-7, with 9 nucleotides matching TRBD2. The CDR3 length is 18 residues. Losses at the gene ends were 3 bases for V and 2 bases for J; bases not matched to a gene: 14. Germline values: CDR1 MDHEN, CDR2 SYDVKM. The CDR3 sequence is CASSLVGLARDPAYEQYF. The CDR3 DNA reads as TGTGCCAGCAGTTTGGTAGGACTAGCGCGAGATCCCGCCTACGAGCAGTACTTC.

The chain recombines TRBV2 with TRBJ1-3, with D hard to call. Germline loops: CDR1 SNHLY, CDR2 FYNNEI. The CDR3 loop spans 14 amino acids. Trimming pared 9 bases from V and 0 bases from J, leaving 12 bases between. CDR3 coding DNA: TGTGCCAGTTCAACAGAGATCTCTGGAAACACCATATATTTT. Translation: CASSTEISGNTIYF.

The chain has TRBV5-4 and TRBJ1-2, with TRBD1 as a possible D gene (5 bases). This CDR3 spans 12 amino acids. Looked up from germline, CDR1 is SGHNT and CDR2 is YYREEE (reference sequence). The V gene lost 6 bases and the J gene lost 6 bases, with 12 bases spanning the gap. The CDR3 sequence is CASNFDRNGYTF. In nucleotides, the CDR3 is TGTGCCAGCAACTTCGACAGAAATGGCTACACCTTC.

The CDR3 region has the DNA TGTGCCAGCCGCGAACCTGGCACAGATACGCAGTATTTT. Translation: CASREPGTDTQYF. The chain links TRBV6-5 to TRBJ2-3; the D is unclear. Germline CDR1 reads MNHEY; CDR2 reads SVGAGI. The CDR3 extends over 13 amino acids. V shed 8 bases and J shed 1 base, with 10 bases lying between them.

CDR3 DNA: TGTGCCAGTAGCGGACAGGGAGTCTACGAGCAGTACTTC. Protein sequence: CASSGQGVYEQYF. The chain recombines TRBV19 with TRBJ2-7, with 8 bases identical to TRBD1. J was trimmed by 3 bases and V by 6 bases; bases with no gene match: 4. The CDR3 totals 13 residues. Looked up from germline, CDR1 is LNHDA and CDR2 is SQIVND (reference sequence).

The count of this clone is one. The rearrangement links TRBV30 to TRBJ1-3; the D gene is possibly TRBD1 (5 bases). Trimming removed 1 base at V and 4 bases at J, with 17 bases between. CDR1 and CDR2 from the germline V gene are GTSNPN and SVGIG (reference sequence). The length of the CDR3 is 16 residues. This chain's CDR3 is CAWSGSFLGVGNTIYF. The CDR3 coding sequence is TGTGCCTGGAGTGGCAGTTTTTTAGGGGTCGGAAACACCATATATTTT.

J is TRBJ2-1 and V is TRBV6-5; TRBD2 might be the D (5 bases). This CDR3 comprises 15 residues. Germline V CDR1 and CDR2: MNHEY, SVGAGI. V lost 1 base, J lost 6 bases, and 13 bases lay in between. The CDR3 DNA reads as TGTGCCAGCAGTTACTACGGGGATCTATTCAATGAGCAGTTCTTC. Translating it yields CASSYYGDLFNEQFF.

In this sample, this clone turned up a few times. The CDR3 reads CASSDGSGSGANVLTF. The CDR3, as DNA: TGTGCCAGCAGTGACGGGTCAGGGTCTGGGGCCAACGTCCTGACTTTC. This chain connects TRBV6-4 to TRBJ2-6, with D perhaps matching TRBD1 (5 bases). Between the trimmed V and J ends, which lost 2 bases and 1 base, there was a span of 9 bases. CDR3 size: 16 residues. In germline, CDR1 is MRHNA, CDR2 SNTAGT.

V usage is TRBV29-1 and J usage is TRBJ2-5; 10 nucleotides agree with TRBD2. The CDR3 is 15 amino acids. With V trimmed by 6 bases and J by 4 bases, 11 bases remained unmatched. CDR1 is SQVTM and CDR2 is ANQGSEA in the germline V gene. The CDR3 nucleotides read TGCAGCGTAATAAGCGGGAGGGTCCCAATAGAGACCCAGTACTTC. This sequence encodes CSVISGRVPIETQYF. Full variable domain (remainder filled in from reference TRBV29-1 and TRBJ2-5): SAVISQKPSRDICQRGTSLTIQCQVDSQVTMMFWYRQQPGQSLTLIATANQGSEATYESGFVIDKFPISRPNLTFSTLTVSNMSPEDSSIYLCSVISGRVPIETQYFGPGTRLLVL.

The V call is TRBV11-3, the J call TRBJ2-7; 8 bases are shared with TRBD2. With V trimmed by 4 bases and J by 3 bases, 14 bases remained unmatched. Germline V gives CDR1 SGHNT, CDR2 YENEEA. This CDR3 is 17 amino acids long. The DNA for the CDR3 is TGTGCCAGCAGCTACACTTCGGGGGGGACACCCTACTACGAGCAGTACTTC. Residues: CASSYTSGGTPYYEQYF.